The rows below give T cell receptor beta chains drawn from one sample of a study of beta chain features in type 1 diabetes. Produced via immunoSEQ multiplex PCR; TCRdb's table is partial and in-frame only. The table records more than 300,000 clones, around a tenth of them present only once. Material for sequencing was central memory CD4+ T cells from blood. The origin of the receptors is a man aged 25 to 45 with type 1 diabetes. The CDR3 runs from the conserved cysteine through the conserved F or W. D genes are given only for firm matches. Rows may omit the clone size; those that give it use once, few, many or a size class.

v_call	j_call	d_call	clone_size	cdr3_aa	cdr3_nt
TRBV30	TRBJ2-2	.	few	CAGKKGSGELFF	TGTGCCGGCAAGAAGGGCTCCGGGGAGCTGTTTTTT
TRBV2	TRBJ2-3	TRBD2	few	CASSALAGGVDTQYF	TGTGCCAGCAGTGCTCTAGCGGGAGGAGTAGATACGCAGTATTTT
TRBV4-2	TRBJ1-1	.	.	CASSYFADLNTEAFF	TGTGCCAGCAGCTATTTCGCAGATTTGAACACTGAAGCTTTCTTT
TRBV18	TRBJ1-5	.	.	CASSLGGSNQPQHF	TGTGCCAGCTCACTCGGGGGTAGCAATCAGCCCCAGCATTTT
TRBV7-8	TRBJ2-3	.	few	CASSLAVDTQYF	TGTGCCAGCAGCTTAGCAGTGGATACGCAGTATTTT
TRBV14	TRBJ1-2	.	.	CASSLQGFDYGYTF	TGTGCCAGCAGCCTACAGGGCTTTGACTATGGCTACACCTTC
TRBV7-3	TRBJ2-1	TRBD2	.	CASSQGRGSGTYNEQFF	TGTGCCAGCAGCCAAGGCCGCGGGAGTGGCACCTACAATGAGCAGTTCTTC
TRBV28	TRBJ1-2	TRBD1	.	CASSSPRGHYGYTF	TGTGCCAGCAGTTCCCCCAGGGGGCACTATGGCTACACCTTC
TRBV30	TRBJ1-3	.	.	CAWEGGFSGNTIYF	TGTGCCTGGGAGGGAGGATTCTCTGGAAACACCATATATTTT
TRBV23-1	TRBJ1-3	TRBD1	once	CASSHTGGAAGNTIYF	TGCGCCAGCAGTCACACAGGGGGCGCGGCCGGAAACACCATATATTTT
TRBV6-6	TRBJ1-5	.	few	CASSYLGDRQPQHF	TGTGCCAGCAGTTACTTGGGAGACAGGCAGCCCCAGCATTTT
TRBV6-6	TRBJ1-2	TRBD1	few	CASSWGRGQDYGYTF	TGTGCCAGCAGTTGGGGTAGGGGACAGGACTATGGCTACACCTTC
TRBV5-4	TRBJ2-3	TRBD1	.	CASSLGGRDRGTDTQYF	TGTGCCAGCAGCTTGGGGGGACGGGACAGGGGCACAGATACGCAGTATTTT
TRBV30	TRBJ1-2	TRBD1	few	CAWSRDRGIGYTF	TGTGCCTGGAGCAGGGACAGGGGTATCGGCTACACCTTC
TRBV2	TRBJ1-1	.	.	CASMIDIPRTEAFF	TGTGCCAGCATGATTGACATCCCGAGGACTGAAGCTTTCTTT
TRBV7-2	TRBJ2-2	.	few	CASSLGWANTGELFF	TGTGCCAGCAGCTTAGGCTGGGCGAACACCGGGGAGCTGTTTTTT
TRBV7-9	TRBJ2-5	.	few	CASSLRQLQETQYF	TGTGCCAGCAGCTTAAGACAGCTCCAAGAGACCCAGTACTTC
TRBV7-9	TRBJ1-1	.	many	CASSLAGGATEAFF	TGTGCCAGCAGCTTAGCAGGCGGCGCAACTGAAGCTTTCTTT
TRBV7-9	TRBJ1-1	.	.	CASSFVIHTEAFF	TGTGCCAGCAGCTTCGTTATCCACACTGAAGCTTTCTTT
TRBV7-2	TRBJ1-6	TRBD1	.	CASSSGGQYNSPLHF	TGTGCCAGCAGCTCGGGGGGACAGTATAATTCACCCCTCCACTTT
TRBV7-2	TRBJ2-4	.	few	CASSFGQGMAKNIQYF	TGTGCCAGCAGCTTCGGTCAGGGAATGGCCAAAAACATTCAGTACTTC